These T cell receptor beta chains were read from a single sample in a study of blood T cell repertoires in COVID-19. Only in-frame clones appear in the TCRdb table, and some are missing; sequencing was by immunoSEQ multiplex PCR. The sample has 300,000 to 400,000 clones; 75% to 90% are singletons. Sequenced sample: PBMCs or T cells enriched from blood (not recorded which). The receptor set was obtained from a man in his thirties or forties who had recovered from COVID-19. CDR3s include the opening cysteine and the closing phenylalanine or tryptophan. Each record gives: D gene, J gene, V gene, CDR3 DNA, CDR3 protein. D genes are given only for firm matches.

TRBD2 TRBJ2-3 TRBV27 TGTGCCAGCAGGCGGGGGGTCACAGATACGCAGTATTTT CASRRGVTDTQYF
TRBD1 TRBJ1-4 TRBV5-4 TGTGCCACCCACGAGGGACGCAGGGGGCTTGAAAAACTGTTTTTT CATHEGRRGLEKLFF
TRBD1 TRBJ1-2 TRBV27 TGTGCCAGCAGTCCACAGGGGGCTGTCTATGGCTACACCTTC CASSPQGAVYGYTF
. TRBJ1-1 TRBV19 TGTGCCAGTAGTATGACCCCACTAGGCGGAGCTTTCTTT CASSMTPLGGAFF
. TRBJ1-1 TRBV7-9 TGTGCCAGCAGCTCGACGACAGCCATGAACACTGAAGCTTTCTTT CASSSTTAMNTEAFF
. TRBJ2-5 TRBV19 TGTGCCAGTAGTATGGGTGACTATCAAGAGACCCAGTACTTC CASSMGDYQETQYF
TRBD2 TRBJ2-5 TRBV28 TGTGCCAGCAGTTTATCTGCGGGGGGGGGAGAGACCCAGTACTTC CASSLSAGGGETQYF
TRBD2 TRBJ2-4 TRBV6-9 TGTGCCAGCAGTTATCTCGCTAGCGGGGGGCCGGACATCACAAAAAACATTCAGTACTTC CASSYLASGGPDITKNIQYF
TRBD1 TRBJ1-6 TRBV11-2 TGTGCCAGCAGCAAAAGGACAGGGGGTAATTCACCCCTCCACTTT CASSKRTGGNSPLHF
. TRBJ2-2 TRBV7-8 TGTGCCAGCAGCTTATATAAGAACACCGGGGAGCTGTTTTTT CASSLYKNTGELFF
. TRBJ1-3 TRBV28 TGTGCCAGCAGTTTCCGGGGGGCAGGAGGAAACACCATATATTTT CASSFRGAGGNTIYF